This is a list of T cell receptor beta chains from one sample in a study of T cell repertoires in cytomegalovirus infection. TCRdb recomputed calls from the reads with MiXCR, one row per CDR3 protein. The sample lists fewer than 250,000 distinct CDR3 sequences; roughly 22% were seen once. The sample was CD8+ T cells from PBMCs. The source of these receptors is a human donor in good health (CMV status not recorded). Some clones in this sample may be carry-over from other donors' samples. CDR3s include the opening cysteine and the closing phenylalanine or tryptophan. A D gene is named only where the DNA matches it firmly. Clone size, where shown, is once, few, many, or a class for clones that have expanded.

v_call	j_call	clone_size	d_call	cdr3_nt	cdr3_aa
TRBV7-8	TRBJ1-1	many	-	TGTGCCAGCAGCTTTACCGGGACGTTGAACACTGAAGCTTTCTTT	CASSFTGTLNTEAFF
TRBV7-2	TRBJ2-1	few	TRBD2	TGTGCCAGCAGGGGACCGGGACTAGCGGGGAAGTACAATGAGCAGTTCTTC	CASRGPGLAGKYNEQFF
TRBV7-2	TRBJ2-7	many	TRBD1	TGTGCCAGCAGCTTAGCGAGTGGACAGGGCGTGAACGAGCAGTACTTC	CASSLASGQGVNEQYF
TRBV6-6	TRBJ1-4	many	-	TGTGCCAGCTTAAACGAGGGGCTTCCGAAATATGAAAAACTGTTTTTT	CASLNEGLPKYEKLFF
TRBV7-2	TRBJ2-7	few	-	TGTGCCAGCTCGGTGGACTATTTCTACGAGCAGTACTTC	CASSVDYFYEQYF
TRBV18	TRBJ1-1	-	-	TGTGCCAGCTCACCGACACACACTGAAGCTTTCTTT	CASSPTHTEAFF
TRBV9	TRBJ1-2	few	-	TGTGCCAGCAGCGTAGGGGGTGACTATGGCTACACCTTC	CASSVGGDYGYTF
TRBV7-4	TRBJ2-4	few	-	TGTGCCAGCAGCTTAGCAAGGACCCCCAGCATTCAGTACTTC	CASSLARTPSIQYF
TRBV7-2	TRBJ2-3	many	TRBD2	TGTGCCAGCAGCTTATGGGCCCCTCTAGCGGGGGGTACTAGCACAGATACGCAGTATTTT	CASSLWAPLAGGTSTDTQYF
TRBV14	TRBJ2-2	-	-	TGTGCCAGCAGCAATCACCCCACCGGGGAGCTGTTTTTT	CASSNHPTGELFF
TRBV12-3/TRBV12-4	TRBJ2-3	-	TRBD1	TGTGCCAGCAGTGACATGACAGGGGTCACAGATACGCAGTATTTT	CASSDMTGVTDTQYF
TRBV20-1	TRBJ1-1	few	-	TGCAGTGCTACCTTACACGGGATGAACACTGAAGCTTTCTTT	CSATLHGMNTEAFF
TRBV28	TRBJ1-5	-	-	TGTGCCAGCAGTTTCCGGGGATCCGTGCAGCCCCAGCATTTT	CASSFRGSVQPQHF
TRBV3-1	TRBJ2-2	few	TRBD1	TGTGCCAGCAGCCAAGAAAAGGGACAGCCACCGAACACCGGGGAGCTGTTTTTT	CASSQEKGQPPNTGELFF
TRBV5-5	TRBJ1-5	many	-	TGTGCCAGCAGCCAGGACCTGAATCAGCCCCAGCATTTT	CASSQDLNQPQHF
TRBV4-1	TRBJ2-1	-	-	TGCGCCAGCAGCCAAGATTATCCCGATACCTACAATGAGCAGTTCTTC	CASSQDYPDTYNEQFF
TRBV7-9	TRBJ2-1	-	-	TGTGCCAGCAGCTCGATACCCTCACTCGCTACCTACAATGAGCAGTTCTTC	CASSSIPSLATYNEQFF
TRBV12-3/TRBV12-4	TRBJ1-5	many	-	TGTGCCAGCAGTCCGGTCGCCAGTATTCAGCCCCAGCATTTT	CASSPVASIQPQHF
TRBV28	TRBJ2-7	-	-	TGTGCCAGCAGTTTTAGTCCGCAGGGCTACGAGCAGTACTTC	CASSFSPQGYEQYF
TRBV5-1	TRBJ2-1	few	-	TGCGCCAGCAGCTTGGCTGTGGCGGCAGGGGTAAATATAAATGAGCAGTTCTTC	CASSLAVAAGVNINEQFF
TRBV12-3/TRBV12-4	TRBJ2-3	many	-	TGTGCCAGCAGTTACGCGGGGAGCACAGATACGCAGTATTTT	CASSYAGSTDTQYF
TRBV5-5	TRBJ1-2	-	-	TGTGCCAGCATCCCTGGGGTCTTGATGGGGTATGGCTACACCTTC	CASIPGVLMGYGYTF
TRBV27	TRBJ2-7	-	-	TGTGCCAGCAGTTTATCGTTGCAGGGGTGGCTTGAGGACGAGCAGTACTTC	CASSLSLQGWLEDEQYF
TRBV14	TRBJ2-1	-	-	TGTGCCAGCAGCCAAGATAACAGCGATGAGCAGTTCTTC	CASSQDNSDEQFF
TRBV14	TRBJ2-7	many	-	TGTGCCAGCAGCCGCAGGTACCGAGCCTACGAGCAGTACTTC	CASSRRYRAYEQYF
TRBV28	TRBJ1-6	-	-	TGTGCCAGCAGTTTTGGAGAACACCTTTCACCCCTCCACTTT	CASSFGEHLSPLHF
TRBV4-1	TRBJ2-2	-	TRBD1	TGCGCCAGCATGACAGGGGGCTTTACCGGGGAGCTGTTTTTT	CASMTGGFTGELFF
TRBV7-3	TRBJ2-1	-	TRBD2	TGTGCCAGCAGCCCAACACGGGGGGGCGGTTATGAGCAGTTCTTC	CASSPTRGGGYEQFF
TRBV6-5	TRBJ1-6	-	-	TGTGCCAGCAGTTACAGAGGCAGCTCCTATAATTCACCCCTCCACTTT	CASSYRGSSYNSPLHF
TRBV7-9	TRBJ2-1	-	-	TGTGCCAGCAGCTTAGGCCCTAGGACCTACAATGAGCAGTTCTTC	CASSLGPRTYNEQFF
TRBV11-2	TRBJ2-3	few	-	TGTGCCAGCAGCTTAGATCTGCCCGCGCAGTATTTT	CASSLDLPAQYF
TRBV28	TRBJ2-7	-	TRBD1	TGTGCCAGCAGTTTTAGGGGACAGAGATCCTACGAGCAGTACTTC	CASSFRGQRSYEQYF
TRBV12-3/TRBV12-4	TRBJ2-5	few	TRBD2	TGTGCCAGCAGGCGGACTAGCGGGGGGGAAGAGACCCAGTACTTC	CASRRTSGGEETQYF
TRBV14	TRBJ2-1	-	-	TGTGCCAGCAGCCAAGATTTAGGACAGCCTTTCTTC	CASSQDLGQPFF
TRBV20-1	TRBJ1-2	-	-	TGCAGTGCTAGAGAGACGACCGGAAAAGGGTATGGCTACACCTTC	CSARETTGKGYGYTF
TRBV11-2	TRBJ1-2	-	TRBD1	TGTGCCAGCAGCTTTGGGACAGGTGGTAACTATGGCTACACCTTC	CASSFGTGGNYGYTF
TRBV9	TRBJ1-3	-	-	TGTGCCAGCAGCCCCGACGGAATCTCTGGAAACACCATATATTTT	CASSPDGISGNTIYF
TRBV4-2	TRBJ2-7	-	-	TGTGCCAGCAGCCAAGGGGGAGCGGGCGAGCAGTACTTC	CASSQGGAGEQYF
TRBV7-9	TRBJ1-1	few	-	TGTGCCAGCAGCCGTAGGGACACTGAAGCTTTCTTT	CASSRRDTEAFF
TRBV7-9	TRBJ1-2	-	TRBD1	TGTGCCAGCAGTTACTCAGGGGGAGCTAACTATGGCTACACCTTC	CASSYSGGANYGYTF
TRBV7-8	TRBJ2-5	many	-	TGTGCCAGCAGCTCTCCCGCCGGGCGACGGGGGCGCTGGGAGACCCAGTACTTC	CASSSPAGRRGRWETQYF
TRBV29-1	TRBJ2-7	-	-	TGCAGCGTTGTTTTGCAGGACGGCTACTCCTACGAGCAGTACTTC	CSVVLQDGYSYEQYF
TRBV2	TRBJ1-1	many	-	TGTGCCAGCTTTCCGACAGGGAACACTGAAGCTTTCTTT	CASFPTGNTEAFF
TRBV7-6	TRBJ2-1	many	-	TGTGCCAGCAGCGCAGTGACGGATTCCTACAATGAGCAGTTCTTC	CASSAVTDSYNEQFF
TRBV2	TRBJ2-1	-	TRBD1	TGTGCCAGCGGGACCGGGACAGGGCCCAATGAGCAGTTCTTC	CASGTGTGPNEQFF
TRBV12-3/TRBV12-4	TRBJ1-1	few	-	TGTGCCAGCACCGGACCAGGGATTGGAACTGAAGCTTTCTTT	CASTGPGIGTEAFF
TRBV2	TRBJ1-5	few	-	TGTGCCAGCAGGGGAGGGAGGGTCAACAATCAGCCCCAGCATTTT	CASRGGRVNNQPQHF
TRBV10-3	TRBJ2-5	-	-	TGTGCCATCAGTAGAGGAGACAGTCCCCAAGAGACCCAGTACTTC	CAISRGDSPQETQYF
TRBV7-9	TRBJ1-1	many	TRBD1	TGTGCCAGCAGCTTATTGGGGACAGGGGGCACTGAAGCTTTCTTT	CASSLLGTGGTEAFF
TRBV29-1	TRBJ2-3	-	-	TGCTCCTTCCTGAGCGGCGAAACAGATACGCAGTATTTT	CSFLSGETDTQYF
TRBV7-6	TRBJ1-3	many	TRBD1	TGTGCCAGCAGCTTAGGCCCCCCTGACAGGGCCGAGGGAAACACCATATATTTT	CASSLGPPDRAEGNTIYF